This T cell receptor beta chain was found in a study of cytomegalovirus exposure and HLA in healthy donors (dated by TCRdb to about 2017). Study-level background: An earlier analysis of around 600 of the donors reported 250 to 300 Gb of sequence data and 120 million or so unique TCR beta sequences from 150 million to 200 million T cells. About 320 gigabases of sequencing data and 70 million to 100 million unique TCR sequences were included in an early release covering roughly 700 HLA-typed donors. Among the approximately 420 genotyped donors, 75% to 90% belonged to the genetic ancestry cluster associated with self-reported Caucasian donors. The study aimed to test whether signatures of past pathogen exposure could be identified by cataloging public T cell receptors. The T cell repertoires of some 700 subjects were profiled by immunosequencing and related to cytomegalovirus serostatus. A separate validation cohort of roughly 130 different subjects was used in addition to the 666-subject first cohort. The study combined high-throughput TCR immunosequencing, statistical association of individual TCRs with disease status, and machine learning to predict cytomegalovirus infection status. To study patterns of TCR occurrence, a later analysis re-analyzed previously published TCR beta repertoires from several hundred donors and added high-resolution HLA genotyping. The later analysis used no new phenotypic data to find candidate immune exposures, relying instead on TCR beta sequences and their occurrence across donors. An earlier analysis of some 600 of the donors applied high-throughput TCR beta sequencing to assess whether each TCR beta V gene segment acted as functional or pseudogenic. Donor age, sex, ethnicity and CMV serostatus were compiled alongside the repertoire data. A later genetic analysis used genome-wide SNP genotypes for about 60% of the roughly 670 donors, treating that subset as a discovery cohort. All discovery cohort repertoires had been generated using a single sequencing platform. HLA typing covered class I and class II loci at four-digit resolution. Typing coverage varied by locus: roughly 620-630 donors for A, B, C, DRB1 and DQB1; approximately 500 for DQA1; about 590 for DPA1; roughly 470 for DPB1. Four to six DR-DQ haplotypes were handled as single units for association and clustering, since linkage in the cohort was strong. Among under 450 genotyped donors of the cohort, an average of around 240,000 unique TCR beta nucleotide sequences were sequenced per donor, roughly a sixth of them non-productive.

The CDR3 numbers 15 residues from cysteine through phenylalanine. Only the CDR3 DNA is retained, 45 bases long and in frame from the first base. For CDR1 and CDR2, the germline V gene lists WSHSY and SAAADI. Trimming accounts for 7 bases at V and 2 bases at J, while the number of junction bases matched to no gene is 7. In total, approximately 690 healthy bone marrow donors made up the cohort. All cohort members were sampled while nominally healthy, although unrecorded immune exposures were likely present. The donor tested CMV seropositive, placing the donor among the roughly 300 seropositive members of the cohort. A peripheral blood sample was provided by each donor, and peripheral blood mononuclear cells were used for TCR beta sequencing. The Qiagen DNeasy Blood Extraction Kit was used to extract genomic DNA from the blood cell samples. Library prep was done by the immunoSEQ multiplex PCR assay. For the multiplex PCR, a mixture combining 60 forward primers for TCR Vbeta segments and 13 reverse primers for TCR Jbeta segments was used. The CDR3 region of rearranged TCR beta genes was amplified from genomic DNA with a multiplex PCR assay. The Illumina HiSeq System was used to sequence the amplified TCR beta libraries as 87-base-pair reads. Per the authors' processing: A later analysis tallied 70 million to 100 million unique TCR beta chains across the 610 or so repertoires, and some 12 million of those chains were shared by two or more donors. Raw reads were error-corrected and collapsed into unique sequences by a nearest-neighbor algorithm in which closely related sequences were merged to remove PCR and sequencing errors. To assign V, D and J gene segments, CDR3 sequences were aligned to IMGT reference sequences. Each retained sequence needed at least a six-nucleotide match to both a V gene segment and a J gene segment. Rearrangements were called productive when the CDR3 lacked stop codons and stayed in frame with V and J; all others were non-productive. CDR3 was defined according to IMGT convention as the region running from the second conserved V-encoded cysteine to the conserved J-encoded phenylalanine. In an earlier analysis of some 550 of the donors, sequences lacking an unambiguous match to a single V gene segment were excluded. An earlier analysis of fewer than 750 of the donors called V segments functional above 56.7% productive rearrangements and segregating when the between-donor standard deviation exceeded 5%. A statistical classification framework was developed to diagnose cytomegalovirus status using the catalog of TCR beta chain sequences. In a later analysis, V and J genes were assigned by comparing TCR nucleotide sequences against IMGT/GENE-DB human TR gene sequences. The TCRdist pipeline was used in a later analysis to assign CDR3 sequences and most-parsimonious VDJ recombination scenarios. In a later analysis, each TCR beta chain was defined by its CDR3 amino acid sequence together with its V-gene family, and reads without a unique V-gene family were excluded. As a way to deal with suspected cross-contamination and a sequencing artifact, a later analysis dropped 450 to 700 nucleotide sequences that were highly shared and had low generation probability. A later analysis calculated a clonal expansion index for each public chain from normalized within-repertoire ranks of inferred template counts. A later analysis computed generation probabilities with a VDJ recombination model fitted to out-of-frame rearrangements, and checked the results against IGoR. Hypergeometric tests were used in a later analysis to score TCR-TCR, TCR-HLA and TCR-CMV co-occurrence, with a repertoire-size bias correction applied to the TCR pairs. In a later analysis, false discovery rates were estimated by permuting HLA or CMV assignments 20 times. In a later analysis, co-occurring TCRs were grouped using DBSCAN, and TCRdist sequence similarity was added for clustering within HLA-allele-positive subsets. Repertoires with fewer than 30,000 or more than 120,000 public chains, plus five repertoires with anomalous nucleotide sharing, were excluded from co-occurrence clustering. This is the immuneACCESS table as TCRdb keeps it, with only in-frame sequences that have V and J called. A part of the clones is gone; compared with another copy, unresolved V genes explain less than half, and the rest is unexplained. V, J and clone size are those of that table, while D and trimming were read from the DNA. The sample data list more than 80,000 clones, and approximately 76% of these were observed just once. The top ten clonotypes cover 15% to 20% of the sample.

Concerning this clone itself: The clone's antigen remains unknown. Qualities for individual bases were not recorded, and no much larger clone is one base off.

Paper-wide results and their limitations: Most TCR sequences were seen in very few donors, while some public TCRs were found in many individuals. At a false discovery rate of 0.05, a later analysis linked 16,000 or so TCR beta sequences to specific HLA alleles. The authors suggested that the approach could potentially be generalized to other disease states and immunological phenotypes. According to a later analysis, TCR association rates differed among HLA loci, with DRB1 alleles showing the most associated TCRs and HLA-C alleles showing the fewest. In a later analysis, HLA-associated TCR beta chains showed more clonal expansion and lower generation probabilities than non-associated chains that were equally common. Because counts were too low, about 18 rarely observed V segments, including chromosome 9 orphons, were excluded from the earlier analysis of 500 to 700 of the donors. Three of the identified cytomegalovirus-associated TCR beta chains were confirmed in vitro to be specific for cytomegalovirus antigens. Because HLA typing was unavailable for some donors at each locus, only the typed subset was used in association tests. The cohort was sequenced for TCR beta chains only, and without alpha or paired-chain data the features that could be detected were limited. A cluster of highly shared sequence variants was judged likely to represent a technical artifact of the sequencing pipeline. A later analysis reported that several top co-occurrence clusters appeared linked to parvovirus B19, influenza, CMV and Epstein-Barr virus. A later genetic analysis reported fewer N-insertions in productive TCRs among donors in an Asian-associated ancestry cluster than the roughly 620-donor mean. Assigning TCR associations to individual alleles was difficult when HLA alleles, especially DR and DQ, strongly co-occurred. In a later analysis, most CMV-associated TCR beta chains were found to appear HLA-restricted, with HLA associations seemingly driven largely by CMV exposure. In an earlier analysis of about 600 of the donors, most TCR beta V segments appeared in productive rearrangements about 87% or about 30% of the time, broadly matching IMGT annotations. Linkage disequilibrium might explain the correlated functional status among segregating V segments, but an unknown experimental factor could not be ruled out. The only immune exposure information available for the cohort was CMV serostatus. The classifier was reported to diagnose cytomegalovirus status with high specificity and sensitivity in both the original and validation cohorts. A later genetic analysis associated a missense DCLRE1C variant with V-gene and J-gene trimming of TCR beta chains, and an independent cohort replicated the association. In the study, some 160 TCR beta chains were listed as associated with cytomegalovirus. The 87-base-pair reads could not distinguish some IMGT-functional V segments, including TRBV6-2 and TRBV6-3, so those segments were excluded. The presence/absence analyses assumed that sequencing depth was roughly uniform across donors, and that assumption may not be true. A further reported finding was that TCR beta sequences accurately predicted the HLA-A and HLA-B alleles for most subjects in the first cohort.

The material sequenced was PBMCs. The chain employs TRBV10-2 and TRBJ2-7, with 11 middle bases fitting TRBD2. This sequence was found in a woman in her sixties or seventies in good health and CMV-seropositive. DNA sequence: TGCGCCAGCACCCGGACTAGCGGGTACGCCTACGAGCAGTACTTC. This is translated as CASTRTSGYAYEQYF.